This T cell receptor (beta chain) was documented in a study of post-analysis software for immune sequencing data. Whole-study context: Relapsing-remitting, secondary progressive and progressive-relapsing multiple sclerosis were all included among the disease courses. Broader study findings: With TRBV5-6, TRBV5-1 and TRBV20-1 included, five TRBV segments were more frequent in patients than in controls. Those with multiple sclerosis, the patient group, showed significantly lower normalized Chao1 diversity than controls.

This clonotype occurred a few times. Its specificity is not known. Germline loops: CDR1 DFQATT, CDR2 SNEGSKA (reference sequence). V was shortened by 4 bases and J by 14 bases, with 12 bases between the two germline ends. The CDR3 spans 11 residues. Sequencing libraries made from TCR beta cDNA carried unique molecular identifiers. Each CDR3 protein gets one entry after TCRdb re-called the PCR reads with MiXCR. Here the sample spans almost 700,000 distinct CDR3 sequences, approximately 59% being singletons. The J gene is TRBJ1-6, the V gene TRBV20-1; no clear D gene. The origin of this receptor is a girl aged 2 to 10 with multiple sclerosis. The sequenced sample was blood. This CDR3 is CSAIVRGSLHF. The DNA of the CDR3 is TGCAGTGCTATAGTACGCGGATCCCTCCACTTT.